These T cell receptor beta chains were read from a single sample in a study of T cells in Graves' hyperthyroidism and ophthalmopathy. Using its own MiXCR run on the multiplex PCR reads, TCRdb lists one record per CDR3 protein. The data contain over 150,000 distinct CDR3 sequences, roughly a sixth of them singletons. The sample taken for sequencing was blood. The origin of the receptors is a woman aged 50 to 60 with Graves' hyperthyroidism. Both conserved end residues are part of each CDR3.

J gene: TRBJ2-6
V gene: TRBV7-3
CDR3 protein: CASSDRQFSGANVLTF

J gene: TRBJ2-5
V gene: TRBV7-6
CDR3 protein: CASSLRGAETQYF

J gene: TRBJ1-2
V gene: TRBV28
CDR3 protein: CASSGTNYGYTF

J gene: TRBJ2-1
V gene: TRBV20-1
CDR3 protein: CSAKTSGRFYEQFF

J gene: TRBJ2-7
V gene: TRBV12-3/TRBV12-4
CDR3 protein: CASSDRTGSNEQYF

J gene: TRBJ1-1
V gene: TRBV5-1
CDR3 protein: CASSFVQGEAFF

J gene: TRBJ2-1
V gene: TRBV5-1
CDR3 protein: CASSLGTGYNEQFF

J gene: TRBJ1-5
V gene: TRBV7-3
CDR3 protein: CASSLGAGKYSNQPQHF

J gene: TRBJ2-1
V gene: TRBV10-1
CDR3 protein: CASSGTSSSYNEQFF

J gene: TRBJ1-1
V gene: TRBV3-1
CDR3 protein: CASSQKGGSGEAFF

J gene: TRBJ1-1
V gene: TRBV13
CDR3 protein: CASSPTGTGGAAFF

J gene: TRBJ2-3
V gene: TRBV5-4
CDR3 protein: CASSLWQTSTDTQYF

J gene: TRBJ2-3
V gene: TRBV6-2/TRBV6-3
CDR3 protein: CASTGQGGTDTQYF

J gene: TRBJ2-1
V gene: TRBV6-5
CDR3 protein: CASSYDPSSYNEQFF

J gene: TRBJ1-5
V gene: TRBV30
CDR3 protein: CAWSVMDRNQPQHF

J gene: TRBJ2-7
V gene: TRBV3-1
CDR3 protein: CASSRGLAGGEQYF

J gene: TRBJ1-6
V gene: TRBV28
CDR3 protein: CASTVSYGNSPLHF

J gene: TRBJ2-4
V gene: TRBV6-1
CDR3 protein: CASSPGAGQAKNIQYF

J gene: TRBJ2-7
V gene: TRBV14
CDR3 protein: CASSQATVTEQYF

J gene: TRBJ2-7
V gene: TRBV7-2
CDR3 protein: CASSLGGPGLGSYEQYF

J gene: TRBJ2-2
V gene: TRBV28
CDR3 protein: CASSLARGTGELFF

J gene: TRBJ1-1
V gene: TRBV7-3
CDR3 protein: CASRLQGNTEAFF